This T cell receptor beta chain was obtained from a study of T cells in Graves' hyperthyroidism and ophthalmopathy. Study details: Peripheral blood collection took place at initial diagnosis, before any treatment.

Study-level findings and limits: Stable hyperthyroidism was told apart from ophthalmopathy by a model built on 13 V-J features. Most thyroid clonotypes with frequency above 0.001 were detected in blood.

This clonotype came up a few times. Its antigen is not known. Amplification of TCR beta CDR3 regions was performed using RNA transcripts as template. The HTBI primer set served for first-round RT-PCR of the TCR CDR3. MiXCR was run by TCRdb on the multiplex PCR reads, yielding one entry per CDR3 protein. Of 300,000 to 400,000 distinct CDR3 sequences listed, around 13% are singletons. There are 15 residues in the CDR3. The ends were cut back, 4 bases at V and 6 bases at J, with 17 bases in the middle. Germline CDR1 and CDR2: SGHNT and YYREEE (reference sequence). Recently diagnosed hyperthyroidism of less than 2 months' duration affected patients aged 18 to 65.

Sequencing was done on a sample of blood. This chain joins TRBV5-4 and TRBJ2-1; weak D call: TRBD1 (5 bases). The source is a woman in her sixties or seventies with Graves' hyperthyroidism. CDR3 bases: TGTGCCAGCAGCCCCCTGGCAGGGTGGTCCAATGAGCAGTTCTTC. Its protein is CASSPLAGWSNEQFF.